Below, 14 T cell receptor beta chains from the same sample are listed, as sequenced in a study of CD4 T cells in relation to SARS-CoV-2 and coronaviruses. Assay: immunoSEQ multiplex PCR; the TCRdb copy retains only in-frame clones and omits some. In the table there are fewer than 25,000 clones, about three quarters of which are singletons. Which antigens these TCRs recognize remains unknown. Unexposed donor CD4+ T cells date from about 2011-2018, before the COVID-19 pandemic. After about 11 days of culture, CD4+ T cells were isolated. Material: CD4+ T cells from PBMCs, cultured in vitro. These receptor sequences come from a human donor in good health.

The J gene is TRBJ2-3, the V gene TRBV24-1; D is uncertain. V was cut by 6 bases and J by 4 bases, with 10 bases left in between. Germline CDR1 is KGHDR and CDR2 is SFDVKD. The CDR3 spans 13 residues. CDR3 coding DNA: TGTGCCACCAGTAAGGAATATTCAGATACGCAGTATTTT. Residues: CATSKEYSDTQYF.

This clone came up once. The V gene is TRBV5-1, the J gene TRBJ1-5; D not certain. The CDR3 loop spans 16 amino acids. Germline CDR1 and CDR2: SGHRS and YFSETQ. The V gene lost 1 base and the J gene lost 3 bases, with 14 bases spanning the gap. The CDR3 spells CASSLSSSPPNQPQHF. The CDR3 DNA reads as TGCGCCAGCAGCTTGTCTTCATCCCCTCCCAATCAGCCCCAGCATTTT.

The gene calls are TRBV7-3 and TRBJ2-1, with D perhaps matching TRBD2 (6 bases). V lost 6 bases and J 3 bases, leaving 12 bases between the germline ends. The CDR3 is 14 residues long. Germline V CDR1 and CDR2: SGHTA, FQGTGA. CDR3 nucleotide sequence: TGTGCCAGCAGTCCCGGGACTTTCTACAATGAGCAGTTCTTC. Residues: CASSPGTFYNEQFF.

The genes are TRBV14 and TRBJ2-7, with D unresolved. This CDR3 is 13 amino acids long. Trimming shortened V by 1 base and J by 5 bases, and 9 bases separated the two germline ends. In germline, CDR1 is SGHDN, CDR2 FVKESK. For the CDR3, the DNA is TGTGCCAGCAGCCAAGTTGGGGTACACGAGCAGTACTTC. Encoded protein: CASSQVGVHEQYF.

V gene TRBV10-3 combines with J gene TRBJ2-3; the match to TRBD1 covers 9 bases. Germline V gene lookup returns CDR1 ENHRY and CDR2 SYGVKD. The CDR3 contains 13 residues. V lost 7 bases to trimming and J lost 4 bases; unmatched junction nucleotides: 3. CDR3 sequence reads: CAIMGQGADTQYF. CDR3 sequence (DNA): TGTGCCATCATGGGACAGGGCGCAGATACGCAGTATTTT.

The rearrangement links TRBV25-1 to TRBJ2-5; TRBD1 might be the D (5 bases). The CDR3 has 16 residues. The germline V gene encodes CDR1 MGHDK and CDR2 SYGVNS. Deletions cut 6 bases from V and 2 bases from J, with 19 bases between. CDR3 nucleotides: TGTGCCAGCAGCGTATTGGGGCCTCGGGCACAAGAGACCCAGTACTTC. Translated, it gives CASSVLGPRAQETQYF.

The chain combines TRBV5-1 with TRBJ2-7; 11 nucleotides agree with TRBD2. This CDR3 is 16 amino acids long. The J segment lost 3 bases and the V segment lost 2 bases, leaving 7 bases of the junction unmatched. The germline CDR1 and CDR2 sequences are SGHRS and YFSETQ. The CDR3 DNA reads as TGCGCCAGCAGCTTATCAACTAGCGGGAGAAACTACGAGCAGTACTTC. It encodes CASSLSTSGRNYEQYF.

The V call is TRBV2, the J call TRBJ1-6; D remains ambiguous. Germline CDR1 and CDR2: SNHLY and FYNNEI. V gave up 8 bases and J gave up 5 bases, with 7 bases separating them. The CDR3 loop spans 12 amino acids. The CDR3 DNA reads TGTGCCAGCGGGCAGAATAATTCACCCCTCCACTTT. Protein product: CASGQNNSPLHF. Full variable domain (rest looked up from reference TRBV2 and TRBJ1-6): EPEVTQTPSHQVTQMGQEVILRCVPISNHLYFYWYRQILGQKVEFLVSFYNNEISEKSEIFDDQFSVERPDGSNFTLKIRSTKLEDSAMYFCASGQNNSPLHFGNGTRLTVT.

This chain links TRBV2 with TRBJ1-3; no clear D gene. In germline, CDR1 is SNHLY, CDR2 FYNNEI. The CDR3 is 15 residues long. The ends were cut back, 3 bases at V and 1 base at J, with 10 bases in the middle. CDR3 protein: CASSEVGISGNTIYF. CDR3 nucleotide sequence: TGTGCCAGCAGTGAGGTCGGGATTTCTGGAAACACCATATATTTT.

The V call is TRBV12-3 or TRBV12-4, the J call TRBJ2-2, with D possibly being TRBD2 (5 bases). The length of the CDR3 is 12 residues. Trimming left V 3 bases short and J 8 bases short, with 7 bases between. CDR3 loop: CASSFGLGELFF. For the CDR3, the DNA is TGTGCCAGCAGTTTTGGACTGGGGGAGCTGTTTTTT.

V gene TRBV10-3 combines with J gene TRBJ2-7; maybe TRBD1 (7 bases). CDR1 and CDR2 from the germline V gene are ENHRY and SYGVKD. V was clipped by 0 bases and J by 2 bases, with 11 bases between them. The CDR3 loop spans 15 amino acids. CDR3 in amino acids: CAISESAGGTYEQYF. The CDR3 coding sequence is TGTGCCATCAGTGAGTCTGCAGGGGGGACCTACGAGCAGTACTTC.

V and J are TRBV4-3 and TRBJ2-3, with D unresolved. Germline V gene data show CDR1 as LGHNA and CDR2 as YSLEER. This CDR3 is 16 amino acids long. V lost 0 bases and J 2 bases, leaving 12 bases between the germline ends. In DNA form, the CDR3 reads TGCGCCAGCAGCCAAGATTCAGACTTAAACACAGATACGCAGTATTTT. Translated, it gives CASSQDSDLNTDTQYF.

The genes are TRBV9 and TRBJ1-5; maybe TRBD1 (6 bases). Germline lookup yields CDR1 SGDLS and CDR2 YYNGEE. The CDR3 is 13 amino acids. The V gene lost 4 bases and the J gene lost 5 bases, with 10 bases spanning the gap. The CDR3: CASSSRQDQPQHF. The CDR3 region has the DNA TGTGCCAGCAGCTCCAGACAGGATCAGCCCCAGCATTTT.

This chain links TRBV30 with TRBJ1-2; no reliable D call. CDR3 length equals 18 residues. V was pared by 3 bases and J by 4 bases, with 27 bases between. CDR1 is GTSNPN, CDR2 SVGIG, per germline (reference sequence). CDR3 bases: TGTGCCTGGAGAACCGGGAGATTGGCGCACGGCATCCCCTATGGCTACACCTTC. This encodes CAWRTGRLAHGIPYGYTF.